This TCR beta chain is from a study of T-cell reconstitution after alpha-beta-depleted transplantation in children. Overall study findings and caveats: From surviving recipient T cells and thymic progenitors came the high day-60 TCRbeta diversity observed in some patients. Reports say that about two months after transplant, the alpha-beta T cells came out of several hundred graft clones that had expanded. A year post-transplant, T-cell counts and diversity derived mostly from newly produced T cells.

The junction had 5 bases not matched to a gene; V was cut back by 1 base and J by 9 bases. CDR1 SGHNT and CDR2 YYREEE come from the germline V gene (reference sequence). CDR3 length equals 15 residues. In its sample, this clonotype was seen a few times. Antigen specificity is unknown. Unique molecular identifiers were incorporated during preparation of the TCRbeta library. TCRdb independently ran MiXCR on the PCR reads; one entry per CDR3 protein. The table lists just over 950,000 distinct CDR3 sequences, around 30% of them singletons. This clonotype originated in a boy younger than two who had a stem cell transplant for SCID, so the T cells may come from the graft donor. The V call is TRBV5-4, the J call TRBJ2-1; 12 bases map to TRBD1. Sequences were derived from PBMCs, mostly from graft donor cells, sampled 360 days after TCRalphabeta/CD19-depleted stem cell transplant. The CDR3 reads CASSLPGTGGSEQFF. CDR3 nucleotide sequence: TGTGCCAGCAGCTTGCCCGGGACAGGGGGCAGTGAGCAGTTCTTC.